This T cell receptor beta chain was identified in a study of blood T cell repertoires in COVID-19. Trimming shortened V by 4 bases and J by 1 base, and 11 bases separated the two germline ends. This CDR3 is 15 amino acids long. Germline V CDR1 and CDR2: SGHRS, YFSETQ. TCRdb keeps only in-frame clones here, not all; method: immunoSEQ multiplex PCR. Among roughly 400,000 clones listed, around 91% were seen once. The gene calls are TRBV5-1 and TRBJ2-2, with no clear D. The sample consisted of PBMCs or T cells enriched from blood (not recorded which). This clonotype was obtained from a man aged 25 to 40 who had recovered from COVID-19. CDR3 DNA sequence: TGCGCCAGCAGCACACAGACGGAGAACACCGGGGAGCTGTTTTTT. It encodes CASSTQTENTGELFF.